The 30 T cell receptor beta chains below come from one sample, sequenced in a study of blood T cell repertoires in COVID-19. Data came from immunoSEQ multiplex PCR; TCRdb stores just in-frame clones and leaves some out. Seen here are 150,000 to 250,000 clones, about 90% observed once, and the top ten hold approximately 2.2%. Sequences were obtained from PBMCs or T cells enriched from blood (not recorded which). The receptor source for this set is a woman between 25 and 40 years old who had recovered from COVID-19.

V and J are TRBV3-1 (or the pseudogene TRBV3-2) and TRBJ2-7; TRBD1 is a possible D gene (5 bases). The germline V gene encodes CDR1 LGHDT and CDR2 YNNKEL (reference sequence). The CDR3 sequence is 15 residues long. V was cut by 0 bases and J by 2 bases, with 11 bases left in between. The chain's CDR3 is CASSQDSRVTYEQYF. The CDR3 bases are TGTGCCAGCAGCCAAGACAGCAGGGTTACCTACGAGCAGTACTTC.

The V and J genes are TRBV3-1 (or the pseudogene TRBV3-2) and TRBJ1-2; maybe TRBD1 (6 bases). The CDR3 length is 13 residues. The ends were cut back, 4 bases at V and 7 bases at J, with 13 bases in the middle. Germline V CDR1 and CDR2: LGHDT, YNNKEL (reference sequence). This CDR3 reads CASSLVLQGGYTF. CDR3 DNA: TGTGCCAGCAGCCTGGTTCTACAGGGTGGCTACACCTTC.

The rearrangement joins TRBV9 to TRBJ1-2; TRBD1 agrees at 9 bases. The germline V gene has CDR1 SGDLS and CDR2 YYNGEE. The CDR3 sequence is 13 residues long. With V trimmed by 2 bases and J by 8 bases, 4 bases remained unmatched. The CDR3 reads CASSVGTGIGYTF. CDR3 bases: TGTGCCAGCAGCGTCGGGACAGGGATAGGCTACACCTTC.

The gene calls are TRBV14 and TRBJ1-2; no reliable D call. Germline lookup yields CDR1 SGHDN and CDR2 FVKESK. Trimming removed 0 bases from V and 8 bases from J, with 10 bases in between. CDR3 length equals 13 residues. The CDR3 is CASSQDREGGYTF. The CDR3 coding sequence is TGTGCCAGCAGCCAAGATCGGGAAGGCGGCTACACCTTC. The variable domain in full, with the rest retrieved from reference TRBV14 and TRBJ1-2, is EAGVTQFPSHSVIEKGQTVTLRCDPISGHDNLYWYRRVMGKEIKFLLHFVKESKQDESGMPNNRFLAERTGGTYSTLKVQPAELEDSGVYFCASSQDREGGYTFGSGTRLTVV.

To note about this clone: This sample also contains other DNA sequences that code for the same CDR3. The V and J genes are TRBV5-1 and TRBJ1-1; 8 bases align to TRBD1. Germline CDR1 SGHRS, CDR2 YFSETQ. Germline trimming cut 1 base from V and 3 bases from J; bases unmatched to any gene: 2. CDR3 length: 14 residues. CDR3 bases: TGCGCCAGCAGCTTGCTACAGGGGGACACTGAAGCTTTCTTT. Residues: CASSLLQGDTEAFF. The variable domain in full, with the rest retrieved from reference TRBV5-1 and TRBJ1-1, is KAGVTQTPRYLIKTRGQQVTLSCSPISGHRSVSWYQQTPGQGLQFLFEYFSETQRNKGNFPGRFSGRQFSNSRSEMNVSTLELGDSALYLCASSLLQGDTEAFFGQGTRLTVV.

V and J are TRBV6-2 or TRBV6-3 and TRBJ1-3, with 7 bases that match TRBD1. V shed 6 bases and J 8 bases; nucleotides not matched to a gene: 10. This CDR3 is built from 14 residues. Germline CDR1 MNHEY, CDR2 SVGEGT. CDR3 coding DNA: TGTGCCAGCAGCCGTGACAGGGAAGGACACACCATATATTTT. Its translation: CASSRDREGHTIYF.

This sequence joins TRBV24-1 and TRBJ1-1; TRBD1 might be the D (5 bases). The CDR3 loop spans 13 amino acids. Trimming cost V 7 bases and J 3 bases, with 11 bases left between them. Germline CDR1 KGHDR, CDR2 SFDVKD. The CDR3 DNA reads as TGTGCCACCAGCTGGGGGGTTGACACTGAAGCTTTCTTT. It is translated as CATSWGVDTEAFF.

The rearrangement uses TRBV10-3 and TRBJ1-6; tentative D call: TRBD1 (6 bases). Germline V gene sequence: CDR1 ENHRY, CDR2 SYGVKD. Deletions cut 7 bases from V and 2 bases from J, with 12 bases between. The length of the CDR3 is 15 residues. The CDR3 sequence: CAIKSGVAYNSPLHF. The CDR3 nucleotides are TGTGCCATCAAATCAGGGGTGGCCTATAATTCACCCCTCCACTTT.

On this clone itself: Other DNA variants within this sample encode the same CDR3. The CDR3 DNA sequence: TGTGCCAGCAGAACAGGGGTGTATGGCTACACCTTC. Translated: CASRTGVYGYTF. The rearrangement links TRBV6-5 to TRBJ1-2; 7 bases agree with TRBD1. This CDR3 region has 12 residues. The germline CDR1 and CDR2 sequences are MNHEY and SVGAGI. J gave up 5 bases and V 6 bases, and 3 bases lay outside the gene matches.

V gene TRBV30 combines with J gene TRBJ1-2, with 8 bases matching TRBD1. There are 15 residues in the CDR3. In germline, CDR1 is GTSNPN, CDR2 SVGIG (reference sequence). The V gene end was trimmed by 2 bases and the J gene end by 8 bases; junction bases not matched to a gene: 13. CDR3 sequence: CAWSFITGGMRGYTF. CDR3 sequence (DNA): TGTGCCTGGAGTTTTATAACAGGGGGGATGAGGGGCTACACCTTC.

The rearrangement uses TRBV5-1 and TRBJ1-2; D unresolved. Germline V CDR1 and CDR2: SGHRS, YFSETQ. V lost 5 bases, J lost 5 bases, and 16 bases lay in between. The CDR3 consists of 14 residues. This CDR3 reads CASSSTDNLYGYTF. CDR3 coding DNA: TGCGCCAGCAGTTCGACCGACAATTTGTATGGCTACACCTTC.

The chain is built from TRBV18 and TRBJ1-1; possible D gene TRBD1, 6 bases. The germline V gene encodes CDR1 KGHSH and CDR2 LQKENI. CDR3 length equals 14 residues. The V end lost 3 bases, the J end lost 5 bases, and 13 bases lay between the germline ends. The CDR3 nucleotides are TGTGCCAGCTCACCCTCAATACAGGGAACTGAAGCTTTCTTT. Amino acids: CASSPSIQGTEAFF.

The rearrangement joins TRBV13 to TRBJ2-1; TRBD2 agrees at 9 bases. With V trimmed by 5 bases and J by 5 bases, 10 bases remained unmatched. The germline CDR1 and CDR2 sequences are PRHDT and FYEKMQ (reference sequence). The CDR3 contains 16 residues. The CDR3 DNA sequence: TGTGCCAGCAGCCCGGCGGGAGGGACACCCAACAATGAGCAGTTCTTC. This encodes CASSPAGGTPNNEQFF. The variable domain in full, completed from reference TRBV13 and TRBJ2-1, reads AAGVIQSPRHLIKEKRETATLKCYPIPRHDTVYWYQQGPGQDPQFLISFYEKMQSDKGSIPDRFSAQQFSDYHSELNMSSLELGDSALYFCASSPAGGTPNNEQFFGPGTRLTVL.

This chain uses TRBV6-5 with TRBJ2-5, with D unresolved. With 0 bases removed from V and 4 bases from J, the gap between germline ends came to 6 bases. CDR1 MNHEY and CDR2 SVGAGI come from the germline V gene. The CDR3 length is 13 residues. CDR3 coding DNA: TGTGCCAGCAGTTACTCGTTAGCAGAGACCCAGTACTTC. Translation: CASSYSLAETQYF.

V usage is TRBV25-1 and J usage is TRBJ1-2; TRBD1 matches at 7 bases. Losses at the gene ends were 1 base for V and 4 bases for J; bases not matched to a gene: 9. The CDR3 is made up of 16 amino acids. Germline CDR1 is MGHDK and CDR2 is SYGVNS. CDR3 nucleotides: TGTGCCAGCAGTGAATTCGGGGACAGACACTTCTATGGCTACACCTTC. Translated, it gives CASSEFGDRHFYGYTF.

The genes are TRBV12-5 and TRBJ2-1; 11 positions agree with TRBD2. V trimming: 2 bases; J trimming: 0 bases; junction bases outside the gene matches: 9. CDR1 and CDR2 from the germline V gene are LGHNT and FRNRAP. This CDR3 spans 19 amino acids. The CDR3 sequence: CASGLNRLAGKSSYNEQFF. CDR3 nucleotide sequence: TGTGCTAGTGGTTTGAACCGACTAGCGGGGAAAAGCTCCTACAATGAGCAGTTCTTC. Supplemented by reference TRBV12-5 and TRBJ2-1, the full variable domain reads DARVTQTPRHKVTEMGQEVTMRCQPILGHNTVFWYRQTMMQGLELLAYFRNRAPLDDSGMPKDRFSAEMPDATLATLKIQPSEPRDSAVYFCASGLNRLAGKSSYNEQFFGPGTRLTVL.

The chain has TRBV12-1 and TRBJ1-4. TRBV12-1 is described as a pseudogene. The CDR3 extends over 16 amino acids. CDR3 region: CASSRTLRVGSEKLFF. The CDR3 region has the DNA TGTGCCAGCAGCCGAACACTAAGGGTGGGGAGTGAAAAACTGTTTTTT.

This sequence joins TRBV24-1 and TRBJ2-1, with 8 bases that match TRBD1. This CDR3 is 15 amino acids long. Germline loops: CDR1 KGHDR, CDR2 SFDVKD. With 2 bases clipped from V and 4 bases from J, the junction kept 3 bases outside the gene matches. CDR3 sequence: CATSDSGQDYNEQFF. The CDR3 DNA reads TGTGCCACCAGTGATTCGGGACAGGATTACAATGAGCAGTTCTTC.

CDR3 in DNA: TGTGCCAGCAGCCCAATAGCGGGACTAGCGTCAGATACGCAGTATTTT. Protein: CASSPIAGLASDTQYF. J is TRBJ2-3 and V is TRBV14; 10 bases fit TRBD2. V lost 4 bases to trimming and J lost 4 bases; unmatched junction nucleotides: 8. CDR3 length equals 16 residues. The germline gives CDR1 SGHDN, CDR2 FVKESK.

This sequence joins TRBV13 and TRBJ2-1, with 12 nucleotides matching TRBD1. The CDR3 is 15 residues long. The trim removed 2 bases at V and 9 bases at J, leaving 5 bases unmatched. Germline CDR1 PRHDT, CDR2 FYEKMQ (reference sequence). CDR3 in DNA: TGTGCCAGCAGCTTAAGGGACAGGGGGCGCAGTGAGCAGTTCTTC. It encodes CASSLRDRGRSEQFF.

The chain is built from TRBV30 and TRBJ2-1; 9 nucleotides agree with TRBD2. CDR3 length: 14 amino acids. Losses at the gene ends were 4 bases for V and 3 bases for J; bases not matched to a gene: 4. Per the germline V gene, CDR1 is GTSNPN and CDR2 is SVGIG (reference sequence). Here the CDR3 reads CAWTALAGYNEQFF. The DNA for the CDR3 is TGTGCCTGGACCGCACTAGCGGGCTACAATGAGCAGTTCTTC.

The chain combines TRBV27 with TRBJ2-1, with D tentatively TRBD1 (6 bases). The CDR3 is 16 residues long. The germline V gene has CDR1 MNHEY and CDR2 SMNVEV (reference sequence). V was shortened by 7 bases and J by 2 bases, with 18 bases between the two germline ends. The DNA of the CDR3 is TGTGCCAGCACCCCCCGGCCAGGGGAACCCTACAATGAGCAGTTCTTC. This encodes CASTPRPGEPYNEQFF.

The chain recombines TRBV28 with TRBJ1-5; D gene ambiguous. Trimming left V 3 bases short and J 5 bases short, with 8 bases between. Germline CDR1 and CDR2: MDHEN and SYDVKM. The CDR3 is made up of 13 amino acids. The CDR3 coding sequence is TGTGCCAGCAGTTTGTCCCTCGATCAGCCCCAGCATTTT. Its translation is CASSLSLDQPQHF.

The V call is TRBV5-8, the J call TRBJ2-5; 16 nucleotides agree with TRBD2. After removal of 6 bases from V and 1 base from J, the junction contained 12 bases not matched to a gene. CDR1 is SGHTS, CDR2 YDEGEE, per germline. This CDR3 region has 19 residues. This chain's CDR3 is CASKAAGLAGGLRQETQYF. The DNA for the CDR3 is TGTGCCAGCAAGGCAGCGGGACTAGCGGGAGGGCTGCGCCAAGAGACCCAGTACTTC.

This chain joins TRBV19 and TRBJ2-1; 12 bases agree with TRBD2. The CDR3 sequence is 15 residues long. CDR1 and CDR2 from the germline V gene are LNHDA and SQIVND (reference sequence). The trim removed 4 bases at V and 14 bases at J, leaving 12 bases unmatched. The CDR3 region is CASSTGTSGLKPKFF. CDR3 in DNA: TGTGCCAGTAGTACCGGGACTAGCGGGTTAAAACCTAAGTTCTTC.

The chain employs TRBV11-3 and TRBJ2-7; 12 bases fit TRBD2. Germline CDR1 and CDR2: SGHNT and YENEEA. The CDR3 consists of 17 residues. Trimming cost V 3 bases and J 5 bases; bases outside gene matches: 11. In nucleotides, the CDR3 is TGTGCCAGCAGCTTGGGACTAGCGGGTTCCGGGGGGAACGAGCAGTACTTC. As protein: CASSLGLAGSGGNEQYF. The entire variable domain, with the rest obtained from reference TRBV11-3 and TRBJ2-7, is as follows: EAGVVQSPRYKIIEKKQPVAFWCNPISGHNTLYWYLQNLGQGPELLIRYENEEAVDDSQLPKDRFSAERLKGVDSTLKIQPAELGDSAVYLCASSLGLAGSGGNEQYFGPGTRLTVT.

The table lists this clone with a count of one. This sample includes further DNA sequences coding for the same CDR3. The chain links TRBV7-9 to TRBJ1-1; 7 positions match TRBD1. The germline V gene has CDR1 SEHNR and CDR2 FQNEAQ (reference sequence). The CDR3 is made up of 14 amino acids. V lost 5 bases to trimming and J lost 2 bases; unmatched junction nucleotides: 5. CDR3 coding DNA: TGTGCCAGCAGCCTTCGACAGGGCAACACTGAAGCTTTCTTT. This gives the protein CASSLRQGNTEAFF.

This clone was picked up a small number of times. This rearrangement joins TRBV7-2 to TRBJ2-7, with TRBD2 matching 8 bases. V gave up 5 bases and J gave up 7 bases; unmatched junction bases: 16. CDR3 length equals 16 residues. Germline V gene data show CDR1 as SGHTA and CDR2 as FQGNSA. CDR3: CASSPVRSGSPREQYF. DNA of the CDR3: TGTGCCAGCAGCCCCGTAAGAAGCGGGAGTCCCAGGGAGCAGTACTTC.

This chain's CDR3 is CASSVATGGNYGYTF. For the CDR3, the DNA is TGTGCCAGCAGCGTTGCTACAGGGGGCAACTATGGCTACACCTTC. The chain uses TRBV9 and TRBJ1-2, with 9 bases aligning to TRBD1. Trimming at V came to 2 bases and at J to 2 bases, leaving 4 bases not matched to a gene. Looked up from germline, CDR1 is SGDLS and CDR2 is YYNGEE. The CDR3 loop spans 15 amino acids. Looking up the rest from reference TRBV9 and TRBJ1-2 gives the full variable domain: DSGVTQTPKHLITATGQRVTLRCSPRSGDLSVYWYQQSLDQGLQFLIQYYNGEERAKGNILERFSAQQFPDLHSELNLSSLELGDSALYFCASSVATGGNYGYTFGSGTRLTVV.

The J gene is TRBJ1-3, the V gene TRBV4-3; the D is unclear. With 4 bases removed from V and 2 bases from J, the gap between germline ends came to 9 bases. This CDR3 contains 14 residues. The germline V gene has CDR1 LGHNA and CDR2 YSLEER. The CDR3 bases are TGCGCCAGCAGCCGCGGATTAGCTGGAAACACCATATATTTT. It yields the protein CASSRGLAGNTIYF.